The rows below give T cell receptor beta chains drawn from one sample of a study of blood T cell repertoires in COVID-19. TCRdb's table, derived via immunoSEQ multiplex PCR, lists solely in-frame clones and lacks some. This sample has 200,000 to 250,000 clones, with nearly 90% found just once. Sample: PBMCs or T cells enriched from blood (not recorded which). The origin of the receptors is a man aged 30 to 45 who had been exposed to COVID-19. CDR3s include the opening cysteine and the closing phenylalanine or tryptophan. The D gene is left open where the match is weak. A clone size is listed for some rows: how often the clone was seen (once, few, many), or a class if it is expanded.

clone size | J gene | D gene | V gene | CDR3 protein | CDR3 DNA
few | TRBJ2-7 | - | TRBV2 | CASSPAEGEQYF | TGTGCCAGCAGTCCAGCGGAGGGGGAGCAGTACTTC
- | TRBJ2-2 | - | TRBV27 | CASSSHRDGELFF | TGTGCCAGCAGTTCACACCGGGACGGGGAGCTGTTTTTT
once | TRBJ2-1 | TRBD2 | TRBV7-9 | CASSLGAGGEQFF | TGTGCCAGCAGCTTAGGGGCCGGGGGGGAGCAGTTCTTC
- | TRBJ2-3 | TRBD2 | TRBV7-3 | CASSPKLAGSTDTQYF | TGTGCCAGCAGCCCAAAACTAGCGGGGTCCACAGATACGCAGTATTTT
- | TRBJ2-7 | TRBD2 | TRBV7-2 | CASSSNQGLAGPYEQYF | TGTGCCAGCAGCTCGAATCAGGGACTAGCGGGACCCTACGAGCAGTACTTC
- | TRBJ2-1 | - | TRBV3-1/TRBV3-2 | CASSPTHYNEQFF | TGTGCCAGCAGCCCGACACATTACAATGAGCAGTTCTTC
- | TRBJ1-3 | - | TRBV28 | CASSENSGEGNTIYF | TGTGCCAGCAGTGAAAATTCGGGGGAGGGAAACACCATATATTTT
few | TRBJ1-1 | - | TRBV11-2 | CASTSYPGMNTEAFF | TGTGCCAGCACCTCTTACCCGGGTATGAACACTGAAGCTTTCTTT
- | TRBJ2-1 | - | TRBV2 | CASSEGEGLVQFF | TGTGCCAGCAGTGAGGGAGAAGGGTTGGTGCAGTTCTTC
- | TRBJ2-5 | - | TRBV6-4 | CTKHNKGGVGLATNQETQYF | TGTACCAAACACAACAAGGGAGGTGTGGGTCTAGCAACCAATCAAGAGACCCAGTACTTC
- | TRBJ2-1 | TRBD2 | TRBV7-7 | CASSARTSGGYNEQFF | TGTGCCAGCAGCGCCCGGACTAGCGGGGGTTACAATGAGCAGTTCTTC
- | TRBJ1-3 | - | TRBV7-8 | CASSLRSGAGNSGNTIYF | TGTGCCAGCAGCCTAAGGAGCGGGGCAGGAAACTCTGGAAACACCATATATTTT
- | TRBJ1-6 | - | TRBV11-2 | CASSSGNYNSPLHF | TGTGCCAGCAGCTCGGGGAACTATAATTCACCCCTCCACTTT
- | TRBJ1-1 | TRBD1 | TRBV19 | CASSEQGLGEAFF | TGTGCCAGTTCGGAACAGGGGCTGGGTGAAGCTTTCTTT
- | TRBJ2-5 | TRBD2 | TRBV6-5 | CASKTGGGMETQYF | TGTGCCAGCAAAACGGGGGGTGGGATGGAGACCCAGTACTTC
- | TRBJ2-7 | TRBD2 | TRBV7-2 | CASSTRTSGGSSYEQYF | TGTGCCAGCAGCACCCGTACTAGCGGGGGGTCCTCCTACGAGCAGTACTTC
- | TRBJ1-4 | - | TRBV4-2 | CASRSGGINEKLFF | TGTGCCAGCAGGTCGGGGGGGATTAATGAAAAACTGTTTTTT
- | TRBJ1-6 | - | TRBV6-5 | CASRETPEGSPLHF | TGTGCCAGCAGGGAGACCCCAGAGGGTTCACCCCTCCACTTT
- | TRBJ2-6 | - | TRBV19 | CASSKGSVSGANVLTF | TGTGCCAGTAGTAAAGGGAGTGTTTCTGGGGCCAACGTCCTGACTTTC
- | TRBJ1-1 | - | TRBV5-1 | CASSLVGHQTEAFF | TGCGCCAGCAGCTTGGTTGGACACCAAACCGAAGCTTTCTTT
- | TRBJ2-1 | - | TRBV7-2 | CASSLEPSSAHEQFF | TGTGCCAGCAGCTTAGAGCCTAGTTCCGCCCATGAGCAGTTCTTC
- | TRBJ1-5 | TRBD1 | TRBV10-3 | CAIRAAGTGGNQPQHF | TGTGCCATCAGAGCGGCCGGGACAGGGGGCAATCAGCCCCAGCATTTT
- | TRBJ1-5 | - | TRBV5-4 | CASSLGGGFDQPQHF | TGTGCCAGCAGCTTGGGGGGAGGTTTTGATCAGCCCCAGCATTTT
- | TRBJ2-1 | TRBD2 | TRBV2 | CASSGRLAGGFGPYNEQFF | TGTGCCAGCAGCGGGAGGCTAGCGGGGGGGTTTGGCCCCTACAATGAGCAGTTCTTC
- | TRBJ2-5 | - | TRBV5-1 | CASSLAGSSETQYF | TGCGCCAGCAGCTTGGCAGGATCTTCAGAGACCCAGTACTTC
- | TRBJ2-5 | TRBD1 | TRBV5-1 | CASSTPPGTGNEETQYF | TGCGCCAGCAGCACGCCACCCGGGACAGGGAACGAAGAGACCCAGTACTTC
- | TRBJ2-7 | - | TRBV4-1 | CASSQDWGPYEQYF | TGCGCCAGCAGCCAAGACTGGGGCCCCTACGAGCAGTACTTC
- | TRBJ2-3 | - | TRBV19 | CASSIPGPKYF | TGTGCCAGTAGTATCCCAGGGCCAAAGTATTTT
- | TRBJ2-2 | TRBD1 | TRBV2 | CASSETGGRTGELFF | TGTGCCAGCAGTGAGACAGGGGGCAGGACCGGGGAGCTGTTTTTT
- | TRBJ1-3 | - | TRBV29-1 | CSVLLSGNTIYF | TGCAGCGTACTACTCTCTGGAAACACCATATATTTT
once | TRBJ1-2 | TRBD1 | TRBV2 | CASRDRLVGGGNGYTF | TGTGCCAGCAGGGACAGGTTGGTTGGAGGTGGGAATGGCTACACCTTC